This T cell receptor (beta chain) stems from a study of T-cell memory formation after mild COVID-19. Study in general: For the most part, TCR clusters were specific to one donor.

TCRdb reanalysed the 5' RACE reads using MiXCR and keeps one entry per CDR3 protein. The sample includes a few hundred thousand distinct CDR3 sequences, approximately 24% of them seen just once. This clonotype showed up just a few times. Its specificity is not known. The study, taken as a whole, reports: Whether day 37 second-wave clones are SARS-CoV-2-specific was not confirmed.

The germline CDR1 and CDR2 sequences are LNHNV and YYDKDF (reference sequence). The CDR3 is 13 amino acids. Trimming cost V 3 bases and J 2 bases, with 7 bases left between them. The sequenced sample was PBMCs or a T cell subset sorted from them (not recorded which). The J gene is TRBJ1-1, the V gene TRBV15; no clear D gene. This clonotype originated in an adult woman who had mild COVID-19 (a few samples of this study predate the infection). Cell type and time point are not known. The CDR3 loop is CATSRGSNTEAFF. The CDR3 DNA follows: TGTGCCACCAGCAGGGGATCCAACACTGAAGCTTTCTTT. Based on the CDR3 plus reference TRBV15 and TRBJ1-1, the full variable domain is DAMVIQNPRYQVTQFGKPVTLSCSQTLNHNVMYWYQQKSSQAPKLLFHYYDKDFNNEADTPDNFQSRRPNTSFCFLDIRSPGLGDTAMYLCATSRGSNTEAFFGQGTRLTVV.